Following are 16 T cell receptor beta chains from one sample sequenced in a study of T cells in localized non-small cell lung cancer. This table comes from immunoSEQ multiplex PCR, and its TCRdb copy is limited to in-frame clones, with some not included. There are roughly 20,000 clones in the sample; 83% occur only once, and 4.5% to 5.5% lies in the top ten. Sequences were derived from peripheral blood, sampled before any cancer treatment. The receptors originated from a man between 40 and 70 years old with stage I lung adenocarcinoma.

The chain is built from TRBV4-3 and TRBJ2-7; 12 positions match TRBD1. V shed 5 bases and J 4 bases; nucleotides not matched to a gene: 6. Germline V lookup: CDR1 LGHNA, CDR2 YSLEER. There are 15 residues in the CDR3. In nucleotides, the CDR3 is TGCGCCAGCAGCTCCGGGACAGGGGGCACGTACGAGCAGTACTTC. As protein: CASSSGTGGTYEQYF.

V usage is TRBV19 and J usage is TRBJ2-3; 8 positions match TRBD1. Trimming took 5 bases from V and 1 from J; bases not matched to a gene: 11. The germline CDR1 and CDR2 sequences are LNHDA and SQIVND (reference sequence). This CDR3 contains 17 residues. The DNA of the CDR3 is TGTGCCAGTAGTCTATCCTGGGGACAGGTGCGCACAGATACGCAGTATTTT. It yields the protein CASSLSWGQVRTDTQYF.

The rearrangement links TRBV28 to TRBJ2-3, with TRBD2 matching over 11 bases. The CDR3 has 18 residues. V shed 5 bases, J shed 0 bases, and the junction held 10 bases outside the gene matches. CDR1 is MDHEN and CDR2 is SYDVKM in the germline V gene. The CDR3 is CASSLYASGGSSTDTQYF. CDR3 sequence (DNA): TGTGCCAGCAGTCTTTATGCTAGCGGGGGGTCTAGCACAGATACGCAGTATTTT.

The chain carries TRBV5-4 and TRBJ2-7, with 9 nucleotides matching TRBD2. CDR1 and CDR2 (germline): SGHNT, YYREEE (reference sequence). The CDR3 has 15 amino acids. J lost 2 bases, V lost 7 bases, and 10 bases had no gene match. For the CDR3, the DNA is TGTGCCAGCCAGGATCGACTAGCGGTAACCTACGAGCAGTACTTC. Its translation is CASQDRLAVTYEQYF.

The chain combines TRBV27 with TRBJ1-6; 8 bases align to TRBD1. The CDR3 has 16 amino acids. After removal of 2 bases from V and 5 bases from J, the junction contained 5 bases not matched to a gene. Germline V lookup: CDR1 MNHEY, CDR2 SMNVEV (reference sequence). The CDR3 is CASSLSPGGDNSPLHF. CDR3 DNA: TGTGCCAGCAGTTTAAGTCCAGGGGGCGATAATTCACCCCTCCACTTT.

V usage is TRBV28 and J usage is TRBJ1-4; TRBD1 agrees at 12 bases. The CDR3 totals 14 residues. V gave up 7 bases and J gave up 8 bases; unmatched junction bases: 5. The germline CDR1 and CDR2 sequences are MDHEN and SYDVKM. CDR3 DNA sequence: TGTGCCAGCACCGTGGGGACAGGGGGCGAAAAACTGTTTTTT. This translates into CASTVGTGGEKLFF.

This clone has just a few counts. V gene TRBV28 combines with J gene TRBJ1-2; maybe TRBD1 (5 bases). The germline CDR1 and CDR2 sequences are MDHEN and SYDVKM. The CDR3 is 16 residues long. The V and J ends lost 5 bases and 1 base respectively, with 17 bases between them. CDR3 sequence: CASSPFFDRDNYGYTF. CDR3 sequence (DNA): TGTGCCAGCAGTCCTTTTTTTGACAGAGATAACTATGGCTACACCTTC.

The chain carries TRBV25-1 and TRBJ1-6, with D tentatively TRBD1 (6 bases). This CDR3 contains 12 residues. Trimming cost V 7 bases and J 12 bases, with 13 bases left between them. Germline lookup yields CDR1 MGHDK and CDR2 SYGVNS. CDR3 coding DNA: TGTGCCAGCATGCAGGGGAGGGGACCCCTCCACTTT. Translation gives CASMQGRGPLHF. Looking up the rest from reference TRBV25-1 and TRBJ1-6 gives the full variable domain: EADIYQTPRYLVIGTGKKITLECSQTMGHDKMYWYQQDPGMELHLIHYSYGVNSTEKGDLSSESTVSRIRTEHFPLTLESARPSHTSQYLCASMQGRGPLHFGNGTRLTVT.

The chain is built from TRBV28 and TRBJ1-2; 7 nucleotides align to TRBD1. Germline V CDR1 and CDR2: MDHEN, SYDVKM. The J segment lost 6 bases and the V segment lost 1 base, leaving 2 bases of the junction unmatched. This CDR3 comprises 13 residues. CDR3 coding DNA: TGTGCCAGCAGTTTATTGCAGGGGGATGGCTACACCTTC. This codes for CASSLLQGDGYTF.

The J gene is TRBJ2-7, the V gene TRBV5-4, with 9 bases lining up with TRBD1. Trimming took 4 bases from V and 4 from J; bases not matched to a gene: 6. Germline lookup yields CDR1 SGHNT and CDR2 YYREEE (reference sequence). The CDR3 is made up of 14 amino acids. The DNA of the CDR3 is TGTGCCAGCAGCAACGGACAGGGGAGATACGAGCAGTACTTC. Translated: CASSNGQGRYEQYF.

This clone was counted a single time. CDR3 protein: CASSGTGLSSSEQYF. The CDR3 DNA follows: TGTGCCAGCAGCGGAACGGGACTATCCTCTTCCGAGCAGTACTTC. This chain links TRBV9 with TRBJ2-7, with TRBD2 identical over 7 bases. The CDR3 is 15 residues long. The germline V gene encodes CDR1 SGDLS and CDR2 YYNGEE. Losses at the gene ends were 3 bases for V and 6 bases for J; bases not matched to a gene: 12.

In its sample, this clone was seen a few times. The chain carries TRBV10-3 and TRBJ2-7; TRBD1 aligns across 7 bases. In germline, CDR1 is ENHRY, CDR2 SYGVKD. After removal of 3 bases from V and 0 bases from J, the junction contained 11 bases not matched to a gene. The CDR3 is 17 amino acids. The DNA of the CDR3 is TGTGCCATCAGTGATCACCTTTCCCAGGGGGACTCCTACGAGCAGTACTTC. This gives the protein CAISDHLSQGDSYEQYF.

This clone was detected only a few times. The rearrangement links TRBV15 to TRBJ2-4, with D perhaps matching TRBD1 (6 bases). Trimming took 5 bases from V and 6 from J, leaving 17 bases between them. This CDR3 is built from 15 residues. Germline V gene data show CDR1 as LNHNV and CDR2 as YYDKDF (reference sequence). This CDR3 reads CATSFQTGQRNIQYF. As DNA, the CDR3 is TGTGCCACCAGCTTCCAAACAGGGCAAAGAAACATTCAGTACTTC. The full variable domain, completed using reference TRBV15 and TRBJ2-4, is DAMVIQNPRYQVTQFGKPVTLSCSQTLNHNVMYWYQQKSSQAPKLLFHYYDKDFNNEADTPDNFQSRRPNTSFCFLDIRSPGLGDTAMYLCATSFQTGQRNIQYFGAGTRLSVL.

The chain uses TRBV7-8 and TRBJ1-1; 8 nucleotides match TRBD1. CDR1 SGHVS and CDR2 FQNEAQ come from the germline V gene. This CDR3 has 16 amino acids. Trimming took 6 bases from V and 4 from J; bases not matched to a gene: 13. CDR3 DNA: TGTGCCAGCAGATTATCTCCCGGACAGGGTATCACTGAAGCTTTCTTT. Residues: CASRLSPGQGITEAFF.

The chain couples TRBV29-1 to TRBJ2-1; 10 bases fit TRBD2. Trimming cost V 0 bases and J 3 bases; bases outside gene matches: 5. Germline assignment: CDR1 SQVTM and CDR2 ANQGSEA. This CDR3 is 16 amino acids long. The DNA for the CDR3 is TGCAGCGTTGAAGAACAGGGACTAGCGTACTACAATGAGCAGTTCTTC. Protein sequence: CSVEEQGLAYYNEQFF.

J is TRBJ2-7 and V is TRBV7-9; D is unclear. The CDR3 covers 12 residues. Germline CDR1 is SEHNR and CDR2 is FQNEAQ (reference sequence). The V gene lost 5 bases and the J gene lost 3 bases, with 8 bases spanning the gap. CDR3: CASSPYNYEQYF. CDR3 bases: TGTGCCAGCAGCCCCTACAACTACGAGCAGTACTTC.